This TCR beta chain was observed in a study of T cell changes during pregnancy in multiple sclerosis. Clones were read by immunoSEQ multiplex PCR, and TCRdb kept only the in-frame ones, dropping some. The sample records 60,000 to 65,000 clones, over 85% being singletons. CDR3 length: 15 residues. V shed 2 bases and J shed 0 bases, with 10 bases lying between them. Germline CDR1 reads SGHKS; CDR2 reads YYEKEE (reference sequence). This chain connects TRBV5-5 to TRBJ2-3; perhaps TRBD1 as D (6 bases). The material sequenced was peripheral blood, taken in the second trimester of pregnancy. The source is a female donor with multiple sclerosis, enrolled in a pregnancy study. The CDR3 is CASSLQGPSTDTQYF. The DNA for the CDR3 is TGTGCCAGCAGCTTACAGGGCCCTAGCACAGATACGCAGTATTTT.